These T cell receptor beta chains were read from a single sample in a study of cytomegalovirus exposure and HLA in healthy donors. Assay used: immunoSEQ multiplex PCR; TCRdb lists only in-frame clones, some missing. The table records 85,000 to 130,000 clones, 65% to 90% of them present only once. The sequencing sample was made of PBMCs. These receptors were collected from a woman aged 18-29 years in good health and CMV-seronegative. Both conserved end residues are part of each CDR3. Clone sizes are given selectively: once, few, many, or a class where the clone is expanded.

>TRBJ2-2|NA|TRBV7-9
CASSRDTENTGELFF
>TRBJ2-7|NA|TRBV10-3
CAISVGTGGSFTYEQYF
>TRBJ1-2|NA|TRBV4-1
CASSQPGQAPLYGYTF
>TRBJ1-1|NA|TRBV9
CASSVAGTGEAFF
>TRBJ2-1|NA|TRBV11-2
CASSFNRGDNEQFF
>TRBJ2-7|NA|TRBV2
CASRGTGRYEQYF
>TRBJ1-1|NA|TRBV7-9
CASSLVQGGTEAFF
>TRBJ2-5|NA|TRBV10-3
CAISLTGTYTETQYF
>TRBJ1-2|once|TRBV11-2
CASSWPLGQNLYYGYTF
>TRBJ1-5|NA|TRBV7-9
CASSLISGHQHF
>TRBJ2-1|NA|TRBV6-6
CASRDYEGSYNEQFF
>TRBJ1-1|NA|TRBV7-9
CASSLVAQGNTEAFF
>TRBJ2-7|once|TRBV7-7
CASMGDSAPSYEQYF
>TRBJ1-2|NA|TRBV25-1
CASSSGGHPANYGYTF
>TRBJ2-5|NA|TRBV5-1
CASSWTSQAPETQYF
>TRBJ2-7|few|TRBV28
CASRRRVSYEQYF
>TRBJ2-7|NA|TRBV29-1
CSVVGTISYEQYF
>TRBJ2-5|NA|TRBV10-3
CAIRDDGGVETQYF
>TRBJ1-4|NA|TRBV15
CATTRARQGGEKLFF